This is a list of T cell receptor beta chains from one sample in a study of blood T cell repertoires in COVID-19. Assay: immunoSEQ multiplex PCR; the TCRdb copy retains only in-frame clones and omits some. This table has about 73,000 clones, roughly four fifths appearing once. The sequenced material came from peripheral blood. The receptors shown here come from a man between 65 and 80 years old with COVID-19, enrolled during active disease. The conserved cysteine and the conserved F or W are not part of the CDR3 here.

V: TRBV20-1
J: TRBJ1-2
CDR3: SASSPGQGTGYT

V: TRBV11-3
J: TRBJ1-1
CDR3: ASSFTGNTEAF

V: TRBV10-3
J: TRBJ1-3
CDR3: AIRRTGDGNTIY

V: TRBV9
J: TRBJ2-7
CDR3: ASSVTLGREHEQY

V: TRBV7-7
J: TRBJ2-1
CDR3: ASSPRITSYNEQF

V: TRBV5-4
J: TRBJ1-5
CDR3: ASSLGGGRGNQPQH

V: TRBV9
J: TRBJ1-2
CDR3: ASGEGAPYGYT

V: TRBV5-1
J: TRBJ1-2
CDR3: ASRDGQGNQWGYT

V: TRBV28
J: TRBJ1-2
CDR3: ASRPGTGNGYT

V: TRBV28
J: TRBJ2-1
CDR3: ASTSGLFDEQF

V: TRBV7-2
J: TRBJ2-7
CDR3: ASSSGLGEQY

V: TRBV5-1
J: TRBJ1-2
CDR3: ASRSGTGYGYT

V: TRBV19
J: TRBJ1-5
CDR3: ASRMDIAPNQPQH

V: TRBV4-3
J: TRBJ1-3
CDR3: ASSHNRRSGNTIY

V: TRBV29-1
J: TRBJ1-5
CDR3: SVVVRGQGPQH

V: TRBV28
J: TRBJ1-1
CDR3: ASSPGGFTGMNTEAF

V: TRBV2
J: TRBJ2-2
CDR3: ASTMVSNTGELF

V: TRBV11-3
J: TRBJ1-1
CDR3: ASSSTGSGAF

V: TRBV7-6
J: TRBJ2-6
CDR3: ASSLSSGDGANVLT

V: TRBV5-4
J: TRBJ2-7
CDR3: ASQGQTAPYEQY

V: TRBV28
J: TRBJ2-2
CDR3: ASSLLRTGDTGELF